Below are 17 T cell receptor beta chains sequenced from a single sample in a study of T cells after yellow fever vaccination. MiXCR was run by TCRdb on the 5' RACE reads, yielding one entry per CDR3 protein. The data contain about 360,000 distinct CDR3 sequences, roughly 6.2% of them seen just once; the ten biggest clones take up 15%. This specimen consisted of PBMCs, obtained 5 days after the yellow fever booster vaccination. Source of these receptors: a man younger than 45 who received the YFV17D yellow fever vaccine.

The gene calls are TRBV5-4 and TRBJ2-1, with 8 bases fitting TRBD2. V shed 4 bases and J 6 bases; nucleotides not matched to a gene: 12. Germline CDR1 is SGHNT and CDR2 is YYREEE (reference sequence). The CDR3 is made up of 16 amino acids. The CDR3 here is CASSTLSGRGRNEQFF. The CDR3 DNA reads TGTGCCAGCAGCACCTTGAGCGGGAGAGGTCGCAATGAGCAGTTCTTC. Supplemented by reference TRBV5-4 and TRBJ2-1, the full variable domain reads ETGVTQSPTHLIKTRGQQVTLRCSSQSGHNTVSWYQQALGQGPQFIFQYYREEENGRGNFPPRFSGLQFPNYSSELNVNALELDDSALYLCASSTLSGRGRNEQFFGPGTRLTVL.

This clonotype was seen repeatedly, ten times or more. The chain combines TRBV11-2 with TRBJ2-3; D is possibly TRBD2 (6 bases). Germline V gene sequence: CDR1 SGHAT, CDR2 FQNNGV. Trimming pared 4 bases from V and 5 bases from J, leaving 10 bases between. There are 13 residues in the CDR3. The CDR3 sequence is CASSSLGGDTQYF. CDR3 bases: TGTGCCAGCAGCTCCCTCGGGGGAGATACGCAGTATTTT.

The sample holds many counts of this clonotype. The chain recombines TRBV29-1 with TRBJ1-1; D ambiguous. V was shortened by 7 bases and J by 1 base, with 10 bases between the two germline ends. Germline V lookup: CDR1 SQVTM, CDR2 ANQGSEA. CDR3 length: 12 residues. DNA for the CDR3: TGCAGCGCGGGCTCAGGGAACACTGAAGCTTTCTTT. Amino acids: CSAGSGNTEAFF.

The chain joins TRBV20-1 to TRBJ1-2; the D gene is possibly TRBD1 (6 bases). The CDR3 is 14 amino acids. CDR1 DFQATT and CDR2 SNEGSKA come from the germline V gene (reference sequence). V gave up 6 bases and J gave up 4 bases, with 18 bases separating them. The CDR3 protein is CSARARDTGYGYTF. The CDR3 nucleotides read TGCAGTGCCCGAGCCCGGGACACTGGCTATGGCTACACCTTC.

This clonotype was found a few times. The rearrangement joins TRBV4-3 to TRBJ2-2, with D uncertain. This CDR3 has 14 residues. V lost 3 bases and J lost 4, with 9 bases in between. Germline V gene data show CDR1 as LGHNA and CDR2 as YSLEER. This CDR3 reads CASSQGTITGELFF. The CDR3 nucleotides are TGCGCCAGCAGCCAGGGCACCATCACCGGGGAGCTGTTTTTT.

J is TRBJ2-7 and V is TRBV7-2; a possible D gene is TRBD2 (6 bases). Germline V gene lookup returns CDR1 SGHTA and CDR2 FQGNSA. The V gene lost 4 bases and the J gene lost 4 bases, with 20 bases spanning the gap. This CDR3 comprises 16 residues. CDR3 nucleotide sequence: TGTGCCAGCAGCTCCAGGTTCGGCGGAGGGGTTTACGAGCAGTACTTC. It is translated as CASSSRFGGGVYEQYF.

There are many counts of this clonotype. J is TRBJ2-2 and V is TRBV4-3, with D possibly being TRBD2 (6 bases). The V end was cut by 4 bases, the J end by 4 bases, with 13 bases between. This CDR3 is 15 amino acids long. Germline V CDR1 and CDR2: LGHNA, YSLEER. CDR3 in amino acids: CASSPGGASTGELFF. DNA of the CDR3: TGCGCCAGCAGCCCCGGAGGGGCGTCCACCGGGGAGCTGTTTTTT.

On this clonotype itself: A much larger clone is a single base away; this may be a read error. DNA of the CDR3: TGTACCTGGAGTGCCCCGGGACAGGGGGCCTCTTACGAGCAGTACTTC. Its translation: CTWSAPGQGASYEQYF. The chain is built from TRBV30 and TRBJ2-7; 12 nucleotides match TRBD1. The CDR3 is made up of 16 amino acids. Germline assignment: CDR1 GTSNPN and CDR2 SVGIG (reference sequence).

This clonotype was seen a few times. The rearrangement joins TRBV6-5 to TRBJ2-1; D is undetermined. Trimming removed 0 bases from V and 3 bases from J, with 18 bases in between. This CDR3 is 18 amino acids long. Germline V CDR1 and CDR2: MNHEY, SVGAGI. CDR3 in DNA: TGTGCCAGCAGTTACTCGAACAGTCCAGCTCATAACTACAATGAGCAGTTCTTC. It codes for CASSYSNSPAHNYNEQFF.

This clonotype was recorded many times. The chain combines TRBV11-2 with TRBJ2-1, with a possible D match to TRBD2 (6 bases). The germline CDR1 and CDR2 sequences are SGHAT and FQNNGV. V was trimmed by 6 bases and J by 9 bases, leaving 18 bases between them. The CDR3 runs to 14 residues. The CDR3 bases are TGTGCCAGCAGTCCGAGGGGCGGGAAGGTTGAGCAGTTCTTC. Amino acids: CASSPRGGKVEQFF.

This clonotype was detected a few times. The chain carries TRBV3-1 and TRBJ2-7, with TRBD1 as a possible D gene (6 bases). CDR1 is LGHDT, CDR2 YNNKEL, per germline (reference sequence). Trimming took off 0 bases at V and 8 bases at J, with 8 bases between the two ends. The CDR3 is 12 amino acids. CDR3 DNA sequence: TGTGCCAGCAGCCAAGACAGGGACAAGCAGTACTTC. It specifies CASSQDRDKQYF.

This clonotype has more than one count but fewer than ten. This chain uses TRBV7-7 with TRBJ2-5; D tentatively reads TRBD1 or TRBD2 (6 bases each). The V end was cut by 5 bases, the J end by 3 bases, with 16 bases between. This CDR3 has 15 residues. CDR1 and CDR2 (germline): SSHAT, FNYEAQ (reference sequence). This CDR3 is CASSLGTGRKETQYF. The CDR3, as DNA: TGTGCCAGCAGCCTGGGCACAGGGAGGAAAGAGACCCAGTACTTC.

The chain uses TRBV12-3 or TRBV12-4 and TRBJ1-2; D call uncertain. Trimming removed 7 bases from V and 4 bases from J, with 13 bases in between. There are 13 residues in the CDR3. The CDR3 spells CASTLGSGYGYTF. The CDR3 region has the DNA TGTGCCAGCACCTTGGGGTCCGGCTATGGCTACACCTTC.

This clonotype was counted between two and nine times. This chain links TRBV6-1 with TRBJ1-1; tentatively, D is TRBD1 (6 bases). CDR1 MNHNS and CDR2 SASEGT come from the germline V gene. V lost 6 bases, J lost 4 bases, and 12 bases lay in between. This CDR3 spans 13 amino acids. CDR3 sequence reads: CASRDGGPTEAFF. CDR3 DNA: TGTGCCAGCAGGGACGGGGGGCCCACTGAAGCTTTCTTT.

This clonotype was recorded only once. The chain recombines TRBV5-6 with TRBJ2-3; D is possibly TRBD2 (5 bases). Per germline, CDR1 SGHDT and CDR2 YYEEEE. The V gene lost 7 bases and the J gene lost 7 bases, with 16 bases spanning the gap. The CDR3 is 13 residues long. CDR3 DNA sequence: TGTGCCAGCGGCCCCGCGGGCGTGTATACGCAGTATTTT. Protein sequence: CASGPAGVYTQYF.

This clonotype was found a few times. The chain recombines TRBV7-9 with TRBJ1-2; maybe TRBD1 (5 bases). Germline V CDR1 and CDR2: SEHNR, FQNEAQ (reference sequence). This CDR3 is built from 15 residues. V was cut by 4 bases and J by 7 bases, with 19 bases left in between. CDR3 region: CASSSSDNIWGGYTF. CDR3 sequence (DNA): TGTGCCAGCAGCTCCTCGGACAATATCTGGGGTGGCTACACCTTC.

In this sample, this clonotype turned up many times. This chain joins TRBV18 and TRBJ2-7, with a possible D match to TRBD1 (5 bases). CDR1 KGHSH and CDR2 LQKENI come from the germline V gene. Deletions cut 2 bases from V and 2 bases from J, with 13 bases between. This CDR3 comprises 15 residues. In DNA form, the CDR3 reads TGTGCCAGCTCACCAAGCAGGGTTGGAACCTACGAGCAGTACTTC. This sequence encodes CASSPSRVGTYEQYF.